Shown below are 10 T cell receptor beta chains from a single sample sequenced in a study of memory CD8 T cells in hepatitis C reinfection (TCRdb year 2017). The time point tag for this specimen amounts to: peak reinfection, 3 to 8 weeks after reinfection detection. TCR sequencing was performed on the sorted cells directly ex vivo, without any in vitro expansion beforehand. Library preparation used the immunoSEQ multiplex PCR assay. Imported from immuneACCESS, the table was reduced by TCRdb to in-frame sequences with V and J called. These copies leave out some clones; in studies compared against another copy, an unresolved V gene accounts for under half, and the cause of the remainder is not known. In all, the sample holds around 47,000 clones, and 70% to 90% of those were seen once. About 1.3% of the sample is in the top ten clones. Sequenced sample: naive CD8+ T cells sorted from blood. What this sample's cell subset or site label stands for: total naive CD8+CD45RO- T cells. The receptor source for this set is a man aged 18 to 29 with hepatitis C virus infection.

V usage is TRBV29-1 and J usage is TRBJ2-6, with a tentative D call TRBD2 (5 bases). The germline V gene encodes CDR1 SQVTM and CDR2 ANQGSEA. CDR3 length equals 14 residues. The germline V and J ends were trimmed by 3 bases and 2 bases, with 8 bases remaining between them. The CDR3 reads CSVEVGAGANVLTF. The CDR3 bases are TGCAGCGTTGAGGTCGGGGCTGGGGCCAACGTCCTGACTTTC. Together with reference TRBV29-1 and TRBJ2-6, the CDR3 gives the full variable domain: SAVISQKPSRDICQRGTSLTIQCQVDSQVTMMFWYRQQPGQSLTLIATANQGSEATYESGFVIDKFPISRPNLTFSTLTVSNMSPEDSSIYLCSVEVGAGANVLTFGAGSRLTVL.

This clone has more than one count but fewer than ten. The chain has TRBV4-1 and TRBJ2-1, with 10 nucleotides matching TRBD2. The CDR3 length is 15 residues. Germline values: CDR1 MGHRA, CDR2 YSYEKL. The V gene end was trimmed by 1 base and the J gene end by 10 bases; junction bases not matched to a gene: 7. The CDR3 DNA reads as TGCGCCAGCAGCCAAGGGCTAGCGGGAGTGCGGGAGCAGTTCTTC. This encodes CASSQGLAGVREQFF.

This chain connects TRBV7-8 to TRBJ2-3; 12 bases map to TRBD2. The V segment lost 5 bases and the J segment 5 bases; nucleotides outside the gene matches: 8. Germline values: CDR1 SGHVS, CDR2 FQNEAQ. This CDR3 has 16 residues. Written as DNA, the CDR3 is TGTGCCAGCAGCACCTCTAGCGGGGGGGTTGTAGATACGCAGTATTTT. Translated, it gives CASSTSSGGVVDTQYF. Full variable domain (rest looked up from reference TRBV7-8 and TRBJ2-3): GAGVSQSPRYKVAKRGQDVALRCDPISGHVSLFWYQQALGQGPEFLTYFQNEAQLDKSGLPSDRFFAERPEGSVSTLKIQRTQQEDSAVYLCASSTSSGGVVDTQYFGPGTRLTVL.

The rearrangement joins TRBV27 to TRBJ1-2, with TRBD1 matching 9 bases. From germline, CDR1 is MNHEY and CDR2 SMNVEV (reference sequence). With 5 bases clipped from V and 7 bases from J, the junction kept 5 bases outside the gene matches. CDR3 length equals 13 residues. The CDR3 reads CASSPGTGFGYTF. The CDR3 DNA sequence: TGTGCCAGCAGTCCTGGGACAGGGTTTGGCTACACCTTC.

The chain couples TRBV5-5 to TRBJ2-5; 8 bases map to TRBD2. Germline assignment: CDR1 SGHKS and CDR2 YYEKEE (reference sequence). J gave up 4 bases and V 7 bases, and 12 bases lay outside the gene matches. This CDR3 spans 15 amino acids. The CDR3 DNA is TGTGCCAGCGGCAGGGGATCGGGACTAGGAGAGACCCAGTACTTC. This codes for CASGRGSGLGETQYF.

V gene TRBV13 combines with J gene TRBJ2-7; 9 bases fit TRBD2. The CDR3 loop spans 15 amino acids. With V trimmed by 5 bases and J by 4 bases, 9 bases remained unmatched. Looked up from germline, CDR1 is PRHDT and CDR2 is FYEKMQ (reference sequence). Written as DNA, the CDR3 is TGTGCCAGCAGCGAAGGGGTAGCGGGAGAGTACGAGCAGTACTTC. Protein product: CASSEGVAGEYEQYF.

This clone occurred once. This rearrangement joins TRBV7-9 to TRBJ2-1; TRBD2 is a possible D gene (6 bases). This CDR3 comprises 15 residues. The V and J ends lost 6 bases and 0 bases respectively, with 12 bases between them. Germline V gene data show CDR1 as SEHNR and CDR2 as FQNEAQ (reference sequence). The CDR3 region has the DNA TGTGCCAGCAGTCCCCTCGGGGGCTCCTACAATGAGCAGTTCTTC. It codes for CASSPLGGSYNEQFF.

This sequence joins TRBV7-9 and TRBJ2-1, with 12 positions matching TRBD2. V was pared by 4 bases and J by 6 bases, with 7 bases of the junction left unmatched. The CDR3 totals 16 residues. Germline CDR1 reads SEHNR; CDR2 reads FQNEAQ (reference sequence). The CDR3 DNA reads as TGTGCCAGCAGCTCCGGTACGGGACTAGCGGGCAATGAGCAGTTCTTC. It is translated as CASSSGTGLAGNEQFF.

In this sample, this clone turned up once. The chain combines TRBV11-2 with TRBJ2-3; 8 nucleotides line up with TRBD2. The germline V gene encodes CDR1 SGHAT and CDR2 FQNNGV. The CDR3 covers 15 residues. V was pared by 1 base and J by 4 bases, with 4 bases of the junction left unmatched. The CDR3 bases are TGTGCCAGCAGCTTAGGACGGGAGGGCCCAGATACGCAGTATTTT. Protein: CASSLGREGPDTQYF.

The chain uses TRBV4-1 and TRBJ2-7; TRBD2 matches at 8 bases. CDR1 and CDR2 (germline): MGHRA, YSYEKL. This CDR3 region has 13 residues. After removal of 4 bases from V and 4 bases from J, the junction contained 3 bases not matched to a gene. The CDR3 nucleotides read TGCGCCAGCAGCCGGCCGGGGGGGTACGAGCAGTACTTC. This translates into CASSRPGGYEQYF.